A selection of T cell receptor beta chains follows, all from one sample in a study of beta chain features in type 1 diabetes. Using immunoSEQ multiplex PCR, the repertoire was profiled, and TCRdb retains in-frame clones only, with some absent. The sample records about 160,000 clones, roughly 65% being singletons. Sequencing used naive CD4+ T cells from blood. These receptor sequences come from a man younger than 45 with type 1 diabetes. Each CDR3 is given with its conserved first and last residue. D genes are given only for firm matches. Clone sizes are given selectively: once, few, many, or a class where the clone is expanded.

abundance | j_gene | d_gene | v_gene | CDR3aa | CDR3nt
few | TRBJ2-5 | TRBD1 | TRBV19 | CASSSQGLETQYF | TGTGCCAGTAGCTCACAGGGGCTGGAGACCCAGTACTTC
- | TRBJ2-7 | TRBD1 | TRBV18 | CASSAGTGREKQYF | TGTGCCAGCTCAGCCGGGACAGGGAGGGAGAAGCAGTACTTC
- | TRBJ2-3 | - | TRBV4-3 | CASSQETGRTDTQYF | TGCGCCAGCAGCCAAGAAACAGGGAGGACAGATACGCAGTATTTT
- | TRBJ2-7 | TRBD1 | TRBV7-9 | CASSPNRGFDEQYF | TGTGCCAGCAGCCCGAACAGGGGATTCGACGAGCAGTACTTC
- | TRBJ2-5 | - | TRBV25-1 | CASSDSNVEETQYF | TGTGCCAGCAGTGATAGTAATGTAGAAGAGACCCAGTACTTC
- | TRBJ2-3 | - | TRBV25-1 | CASHGTDTQYF | TGTGCCAGTCACGGCACAGATACGCAGTATTTT
few | TRBJ1-3 | TRBD1 | TRBV30 | CAWSVWTGPSSGNTIYF | TGTGCCTGGAGTGTCTGGACAGGCCCGAGCTCTGGAAACACCATATATTTT
- | TRBJ2-7 | TRBD2 | TRBV25-1 | CATRELAGGSYEQYF | TGTGCCACCCGCGAGTTAGCGGGAGGCTCCTACGAGCAGTACTTC
- | TRBJ1-6 | TRBD1 | TRBV30 | CAWSGTGFGLHF | TGTGCCTGGAGTGGGACAGGGTTCGGTCTCCACTTT
- | TRBJ2-2 | - | TRBV9 | CASSVEITGELFF | TGTGCCAGCAGCGTAGAAATCACCGGGGAGCTGTTTTTT
- | TRBJ2-2 | TRBD1 | TRBV7-2 | CASSLWTGNTGELFF | TGTGCCAGCAGCTTATGGACAGGGAACACCGGGGAGCTGTTTTTT
once | TRBJ1-1 | TRBD1 | TRBV9 | CASSIGQGEAFF | TGTGCCAGCAGCATCGGACAGGGTGAAGCTTTCTTT
- | TRBJ2-1 | - | TRBV4-3 | CASSKAGGDRYNEQFF | TGCGCCAGCAGCAAAGCCGGCGGGGATCGGTACAATGAGCAGTTCTTC
few | TRBJ2-5 | - | TRBV20-1 | CSARGQETQYF | TGCAGTGCTAGAGGCCAAGAGACCCAGTACTTC
- | TRBJ2-1 | - | TRBV7-2 | CASSLVPQLGQFF | TGTGCCAGCAGCTTGGTCCCACAGCTGGGGCAGTTCTTC
- | TRBJ1-2 | - | TRBV28 | CASRLTSDYGYTF | TGTGCCAGCAGACTCACAAGTGACTATGGCTACACCTTC
- | TRBJ2-3 | TRBD1 | TRBV30 | CAWRPGTGTDTQYF | TGTGCCTGGCGTCCCGGGACAGGGACAGATACGCAGTATTTT
- | TRBJ2-1 | - | TRBV6-5 | CASRQGGYNEQFF | TGTGCCAGCAGACAGGGAGGCTACAATGAGCAGTTCTTC
once | TRBJ2-3 | - | TRBV11-2 | CASTRGSSTDTQYF | TGTGCCAGCACCCGGGGGTCTAGCACAGATACGCAGTATTTT
- | TRBJ2-3 | TRBD2 | TRBV9 | CASSAPGTSGSTDTQYF | TGTGCCAGCAGTGCTCCCGGGACTAGCGGGAGCACAGATACGCAGTATTTT
- | TRBJ1-5 | - | TRBV27 | CASSLRVNQPQHF | TGTGCCAGCAGTTTAAGGGTCAATCAGCCCCAGCATTTT
few | TRBJ2-3 | - | TRBV19 | CASSPRLDTQYF | TGTGCCAGTAGTCCCCGGCTAGATACGCAGTATTTT
- | TRBJ2-5 | - | TRBV30 | CAWSPGKETQYF | TGTGCCTGGAGCCCAGGGAAAGAGACCCAGTACTTC
once | TRBJ2-1 | TRBD2 | TRBV7-2 | CASSGPGLAEVNEQFF | TGTGCCAGCAGCGGGCCGGGACTAGCGGAAGTCAATGAGCAGTTCTTC
- | TRBJ2-7 | - | TRBV25-1 | CASTGRYEQYF | TGTGCCAGCACCGGTCGGTACGAGCAGTACTTC